This T cell receptor (beta chain) was identified during a study of blood T cells in healthy people across ages. A second PCR of roughly 7 to 11 cycles used a sample-barcoded 5' primer and a J-beta primer mix. TCRdb analysed the 5' RACE reads with MiXCR anew, one entry per CDR3 protein. The repertoire has some 760,000 distinct CDR3 sequences, around 25% of them found once; the top ten carry roughly 9%. The CDR3 contains 15 residues. With 0 bases removed from V and 3 bases from J, the gap between germline ends came to 6 bases. CDR1 and CDR2 (germline): ENHRY, SYGVKD. Another study also made use of these data, one on T cells of mothers and their children.

The V and J genes are TRBV10-3 and TRBJ2-6; no firm D call. The specimen sequenced was blood. This receptor was taken from a boy aged 5-17 years in good health. This CDR3 is CAISESGFGANVLTF. Here the CDR3 DNA reads TGTGCCATCAGTGAGTCGGGCTTTGGGGCCAACGTCCTGACTTTC.